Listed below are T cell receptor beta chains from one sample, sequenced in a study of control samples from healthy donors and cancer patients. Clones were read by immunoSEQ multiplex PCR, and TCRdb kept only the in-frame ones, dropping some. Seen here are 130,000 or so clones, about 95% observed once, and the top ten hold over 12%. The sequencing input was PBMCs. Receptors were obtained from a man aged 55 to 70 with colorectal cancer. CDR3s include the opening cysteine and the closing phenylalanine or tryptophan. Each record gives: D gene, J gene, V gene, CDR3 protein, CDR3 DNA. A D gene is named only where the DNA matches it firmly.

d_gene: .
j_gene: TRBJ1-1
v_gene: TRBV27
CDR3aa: CASSAGDQGTEAFF
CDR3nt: TGTGCCAGCAGTGCGGGGGACCAGGGCACTGAAGCTTTCTTT

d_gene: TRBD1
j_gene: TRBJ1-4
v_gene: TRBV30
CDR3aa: CAWKQGADRAEKLFF
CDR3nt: TGTGCCTGGAAACAGGGGGCGGATCGGGCTGAAAAACTGTTTTTT

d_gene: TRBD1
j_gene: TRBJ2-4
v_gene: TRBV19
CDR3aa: CASSILRDSDIQYF
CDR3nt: TGTGCCAGTAGTATCCTCCGGGACAGCGACATTCAGTACTTC

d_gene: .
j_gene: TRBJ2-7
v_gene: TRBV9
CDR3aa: CASSVGTDEQYF
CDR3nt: TGTGCCAGCAGCGTAGGCACAGACGAGCAGTACTTC

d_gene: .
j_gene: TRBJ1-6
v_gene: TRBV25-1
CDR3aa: CASSELGGEGSPLHF
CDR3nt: TGTGCCAGCAGTGAATTAGGAGGGGAGGGTTCACCCCTCCACTTT

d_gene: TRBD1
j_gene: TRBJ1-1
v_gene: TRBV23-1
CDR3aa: CASSQRDREVTEAFF
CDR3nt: TGCGCCAGCAGTCAAAGGGACAGGGAGGTGACTGAAGCTTTCTTT

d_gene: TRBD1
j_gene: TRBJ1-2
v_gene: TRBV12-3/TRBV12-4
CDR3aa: CASRQGGGYGYTF
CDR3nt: TGTGCCAGTCGTCAGGGGGGAGGCTATGGCTACACCTTC

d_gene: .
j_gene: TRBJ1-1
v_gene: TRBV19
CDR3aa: CASSIPEKNTEAFF
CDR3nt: TGTGCCAGTAGTATTCCAGAAAAGAACACTGAAGCTTTCTTT

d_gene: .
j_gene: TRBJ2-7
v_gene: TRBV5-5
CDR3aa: CASSLGQGGQEQYF
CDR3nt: TGTGCCAGCAGCTTGGGGCAGGGTGGTCAGGAGCAGTACTTC

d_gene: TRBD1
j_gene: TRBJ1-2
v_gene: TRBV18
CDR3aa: CASSRDRGSGGYTF
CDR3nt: TGTGCCAGCTCCCGGGACAGGGGATCTGGGGGCTACACCTTC